This TCR beta chain came from a study of T-cell reconstitution after alpha-beta-depleted transplantation in children. Findings and caveats of the study: TCRbeta diversity was high at day 60 in some patients (a result of surviving recipient T cells and thymic progenitors). Several hundred expanded graft clones reportedly gave rise to the alpha-beta T cells present about two months after transplant. Newly produced T cells mostly provided counts and TCRbeta diversity after one year, as hyperexpanded clones declined.

There are many counts of this clonotype. Its antigen is undetermined. This sample's TCRbeta library carried unique molecular identifier barcodes. TCRdb analysed the PCR reads with MiXCR anew, one entry per CDR3 protein. The data hold hundreds of thousands of distinct CDR3 sequences, with approximately 13% observed a single time. This material consisted of PBMCs, mostly from graft donor cells, taken 360 days after TCRalphabeta/CD19-depleted stem cell transplant. The TCR was taken from a male patient between 5 and 17 years old who had a stem cell transplant for acute myeloid leukemia, so the T cells may come from the graft donor.

The CDR3 here is CATNPPSGRREQYF. CDR3 DNA sequence: TGTGCCACCAACCCCCCTAGCGGGAGACGGGAGCAGTACTTC. The chain joins TRBV24-1 to TRBJ2-7, with TRBD2 matching 10 bases. The germline gives CDR1 KGHDR, CDR2 SFDVKD. This CDR3 has 14 amino acids. J gave up 7 bases and V 8 bases, and 10 bases lay outside the gene matches.